This T cell receptor beta chain was identified in a study of cytomegalovirus exposure and HLA in healthy donors. Study results and limitations: In a later analysis, TCR beta V- and J-gene trimming showed a link to a missense DCLRE1C variant. Cytomegalovirus status was reportedly diagnosed by the classifier with high sensitivity and specificity. The authors confirmed in vitro that a few CMV-associated chains were specific for CMV antigens. Exclusion as indistinguishable affected some V segments, including TRBV6-2 and TRBV6-3.

Details on this clone: What it recognizes is unknown.

Vbeta (60) and Jbeta (13) primers were used in the PCR. Clones were sequenced by immunoSEQ multiplex PCR, and TCRdb holds only the in-frame ones, with some missing. The sample yields about 140,000 clones, around three fifths seen once. The length of the CDR3 is 13 residues. Germline V gives CDR1 MNHEY, CDR2 SMNVEV (reference sequence). V was shortened by 3 bases and J by 4 bases, with 9 bases between the two germline ends. The sample taken for sequencing was PBMCs. The sequence was collected from a woman in her thirties or forties in good health and CMV-seronegative. The chain combines TRBV27 with TRBJ1-1; maybe TRBD1 (6 bases). For the CDR3, the DNA is TGTGCCAGCAGTTTCAGGGGTCGCACTGAAGCTTTCTTT. Residues: CASSFRGRTEAFF.